The present T cell receptor beta chain was sequenced within a study of shared T cell receptors in the human thymus. Germline-derived CDR1 and CDR2 are MGHRA and YSYEKL. Germline trimming cut 1 base from V and 10 bases from J; bases unmatched to any gene: 6. CDR3 length equals 13 residues. TCRdb keeps only in-frame clones here, not all; method: immunoSEQ multiplex PCR. This table holds some 700,000 clones, 80% to 90% found once. This sample was shared with a second study, whose subject was human thymus T cells. That report adds: Thymus was obtained from resections taken during corrective heart surgery. Thymic repertoires overlap heavily among unrelated individuals, related research has reported.

The chain links TRBV4-1 to TRBJ1-2, with 7 bases lining up with TRBD1. The origin of this receptor is a girl under two years old with a congenital heart defect. The sequencing sample was made of thymocytes. The CDR3, as DNA: TGCGCCAGCAGCCAAGGCCAGGGGGGCGACTACACCTTC. Translation gives CASSQGQGGDYTF.